The source of this T cell receptor (beta chain) is a study of CXCR3-negative and CXCR3-positive naive CD8 T cells. Study-wide points: A higher hydrophobicity marked the TRB CDR3s of CXCR3-positive naive cells versus CXCR3-negative naive cells.

Through 5' RACE with UMI labels, the TRB cDNA libraries were prepared. TCRdb re-called the 5' RACE reads and gives one entry per CDR3 protein, without DNA. This listing includes about 150,000 distinct CDR3 sequences. Details on this clonotype: The antigen remains unidentified.

CDR3 size: 15 residues. Germline V gene lookup returns CDR1 MDHEN and CDR2 SYDVKM. The rearrangement uses TRBV28 and TRBJ2-3; the D call from TCRdb, TRBD2, cannot be confirmed without DNA. The material sequenced was naive CXCR3+ CD8+ T cells from blood. The sample's subset: CD45RO-CCR7+CD27+CD95- naive CD8+ T cells expressing CXCR3 (TNR3+). The source is a human donor in good health. Some clones in this sample may be carry-over from other donors' samples. The CDR3 region is CASRELAVITDTQYF.